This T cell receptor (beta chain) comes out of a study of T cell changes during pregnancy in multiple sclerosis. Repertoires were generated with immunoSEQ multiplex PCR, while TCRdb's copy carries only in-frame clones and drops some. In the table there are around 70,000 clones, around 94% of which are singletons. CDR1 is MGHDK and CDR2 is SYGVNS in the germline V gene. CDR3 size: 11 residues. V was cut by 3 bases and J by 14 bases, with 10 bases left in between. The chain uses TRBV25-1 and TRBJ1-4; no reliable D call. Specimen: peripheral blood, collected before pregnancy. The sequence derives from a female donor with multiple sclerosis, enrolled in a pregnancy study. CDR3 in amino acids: CASSDPPRLFF. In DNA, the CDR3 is TGTGCCAGCAGTGACCCTCCGAGGCTGTTTTTT.